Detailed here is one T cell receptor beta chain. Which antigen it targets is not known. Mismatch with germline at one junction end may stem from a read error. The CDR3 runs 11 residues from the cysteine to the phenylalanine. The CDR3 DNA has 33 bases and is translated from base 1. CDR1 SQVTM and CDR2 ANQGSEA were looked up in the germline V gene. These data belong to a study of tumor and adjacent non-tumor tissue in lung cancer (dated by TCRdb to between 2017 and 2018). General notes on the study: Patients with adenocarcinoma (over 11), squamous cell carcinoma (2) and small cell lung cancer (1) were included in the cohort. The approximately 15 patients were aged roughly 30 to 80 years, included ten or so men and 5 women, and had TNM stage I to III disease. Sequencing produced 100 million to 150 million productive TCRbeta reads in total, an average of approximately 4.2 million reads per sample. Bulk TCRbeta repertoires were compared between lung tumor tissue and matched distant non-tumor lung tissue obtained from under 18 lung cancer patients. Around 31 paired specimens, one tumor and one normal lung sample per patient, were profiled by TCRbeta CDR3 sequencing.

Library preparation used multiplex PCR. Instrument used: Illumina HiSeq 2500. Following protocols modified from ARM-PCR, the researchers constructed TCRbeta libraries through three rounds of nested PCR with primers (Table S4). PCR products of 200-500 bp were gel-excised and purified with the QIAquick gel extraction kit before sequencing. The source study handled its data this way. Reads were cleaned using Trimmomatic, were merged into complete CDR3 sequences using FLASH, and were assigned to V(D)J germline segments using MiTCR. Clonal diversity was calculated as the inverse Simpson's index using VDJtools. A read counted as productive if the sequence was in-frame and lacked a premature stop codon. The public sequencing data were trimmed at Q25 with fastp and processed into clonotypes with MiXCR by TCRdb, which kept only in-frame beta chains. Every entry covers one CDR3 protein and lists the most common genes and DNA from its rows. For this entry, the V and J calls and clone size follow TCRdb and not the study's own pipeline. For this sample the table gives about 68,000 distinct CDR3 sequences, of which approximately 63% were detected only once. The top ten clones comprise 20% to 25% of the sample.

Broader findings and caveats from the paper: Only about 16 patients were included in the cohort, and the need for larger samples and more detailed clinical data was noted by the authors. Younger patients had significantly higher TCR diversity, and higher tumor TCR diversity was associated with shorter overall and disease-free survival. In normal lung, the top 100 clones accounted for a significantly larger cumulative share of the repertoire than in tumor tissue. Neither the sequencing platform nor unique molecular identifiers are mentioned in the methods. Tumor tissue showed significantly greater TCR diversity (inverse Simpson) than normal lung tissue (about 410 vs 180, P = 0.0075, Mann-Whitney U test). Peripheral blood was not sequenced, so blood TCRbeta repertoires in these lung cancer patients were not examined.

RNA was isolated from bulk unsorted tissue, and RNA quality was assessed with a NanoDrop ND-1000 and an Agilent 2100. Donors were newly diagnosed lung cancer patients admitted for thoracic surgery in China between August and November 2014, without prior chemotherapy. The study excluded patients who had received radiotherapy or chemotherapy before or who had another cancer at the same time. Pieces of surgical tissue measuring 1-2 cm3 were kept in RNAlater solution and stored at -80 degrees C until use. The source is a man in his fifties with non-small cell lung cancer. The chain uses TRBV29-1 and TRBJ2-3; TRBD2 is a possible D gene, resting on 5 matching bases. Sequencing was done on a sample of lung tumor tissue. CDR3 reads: CSAGGEDTKYF. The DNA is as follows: TGTAGCGCTGGAGGAGAAGATACGAAGTATTTT.